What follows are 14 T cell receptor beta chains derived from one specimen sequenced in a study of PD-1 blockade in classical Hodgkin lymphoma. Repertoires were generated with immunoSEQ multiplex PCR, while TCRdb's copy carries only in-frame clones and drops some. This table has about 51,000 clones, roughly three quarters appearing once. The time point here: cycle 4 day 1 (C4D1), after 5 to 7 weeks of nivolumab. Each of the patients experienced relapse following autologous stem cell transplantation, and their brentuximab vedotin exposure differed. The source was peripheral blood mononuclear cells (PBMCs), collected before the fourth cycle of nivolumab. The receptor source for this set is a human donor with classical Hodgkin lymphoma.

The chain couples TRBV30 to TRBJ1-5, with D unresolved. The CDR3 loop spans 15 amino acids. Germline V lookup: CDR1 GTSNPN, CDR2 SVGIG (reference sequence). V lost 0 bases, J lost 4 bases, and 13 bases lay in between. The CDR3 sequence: CAWSVRGVWNQPQHF. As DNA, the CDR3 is TGTGCCTGGAGTGTACGTGGGGTCTGGAATCAGCCCCAGCATTTT.

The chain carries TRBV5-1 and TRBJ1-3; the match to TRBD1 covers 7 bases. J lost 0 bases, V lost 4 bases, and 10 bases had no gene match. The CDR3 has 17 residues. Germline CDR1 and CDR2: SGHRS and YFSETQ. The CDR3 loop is CASSAGQVSGSGNTIYF. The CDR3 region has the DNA TGCGCCAGCAGCGCCGGACAGGTTTCGGGCTCTGGAAACACCATATATTTT. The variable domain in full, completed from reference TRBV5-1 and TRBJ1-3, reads KAGVTQTPRYLIKTRGQQVTLSCSPISGHRSVSWYQQTPGQGLQFLFEYFSETQRNKGNFPGRFSGRQFSNSRSEMNVSTLELGDSALYLCASSAGQVSGSGNTIYFGEGSWLTVV.

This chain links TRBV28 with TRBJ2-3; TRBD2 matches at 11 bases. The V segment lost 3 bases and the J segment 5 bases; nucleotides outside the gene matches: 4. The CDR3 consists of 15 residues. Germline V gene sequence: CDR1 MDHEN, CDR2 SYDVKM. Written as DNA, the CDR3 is TGTGCCAGCAGTTTTAGCGGGGGGGCTGGAGATACGCAGTATTTT. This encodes CASSFSGGAGDTQYF. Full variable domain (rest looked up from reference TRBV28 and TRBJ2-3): DVKVTQSSRYLVKRTGEKVFLECVQDMDHENMFWYRQDPGLGLRLIYFSYDVKMKEKGDIPEGYSVSREKKERFSLILESASTNQTSMYLCASSFSGGAGDTQYFGPGTRLTVL.

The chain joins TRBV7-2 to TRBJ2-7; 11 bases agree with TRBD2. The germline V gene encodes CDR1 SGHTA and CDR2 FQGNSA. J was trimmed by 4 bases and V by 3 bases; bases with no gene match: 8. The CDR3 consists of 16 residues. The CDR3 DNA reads TGTGCCAGCAGCTTGTCCTCTAGCGGGGGGTCTTACGAGCAGTACTTC. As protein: CASSLSSSGGSYEQYF.

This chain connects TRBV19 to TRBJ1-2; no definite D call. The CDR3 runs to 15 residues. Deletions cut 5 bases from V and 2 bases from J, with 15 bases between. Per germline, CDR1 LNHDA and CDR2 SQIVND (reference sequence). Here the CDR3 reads CASSLALDRNYGYTF. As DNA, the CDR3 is TGTGCCAGTAGTCTCGCCTTGGATCGCAACTATGGCTACACCTTC.

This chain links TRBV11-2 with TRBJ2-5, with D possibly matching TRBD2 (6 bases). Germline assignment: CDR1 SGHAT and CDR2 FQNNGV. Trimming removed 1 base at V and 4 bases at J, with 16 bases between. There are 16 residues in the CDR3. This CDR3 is CASSLVANGGIETQYF. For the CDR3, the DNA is TGTGCCAGCAGCTTAGTTGCGAACGGCGGGATAGAGACCCAGTACTTC.

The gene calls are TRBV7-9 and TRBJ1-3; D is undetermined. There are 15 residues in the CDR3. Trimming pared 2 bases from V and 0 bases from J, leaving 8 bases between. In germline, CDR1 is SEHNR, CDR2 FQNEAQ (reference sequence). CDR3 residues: CASSLQLSSGNTIYF. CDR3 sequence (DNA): TGTGCCAGCAGCTTACAGCTTTCCTCTGGAAACACCATATATTTT.

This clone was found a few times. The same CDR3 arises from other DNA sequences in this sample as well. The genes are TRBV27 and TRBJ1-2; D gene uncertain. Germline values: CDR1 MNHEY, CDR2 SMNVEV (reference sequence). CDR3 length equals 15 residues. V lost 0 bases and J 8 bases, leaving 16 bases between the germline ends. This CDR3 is CASSLSRGGADGYTF. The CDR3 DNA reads TGTGCCAGCAGTTTATCGCGAGGTGGCGCGGACGGCTACACCTTC.

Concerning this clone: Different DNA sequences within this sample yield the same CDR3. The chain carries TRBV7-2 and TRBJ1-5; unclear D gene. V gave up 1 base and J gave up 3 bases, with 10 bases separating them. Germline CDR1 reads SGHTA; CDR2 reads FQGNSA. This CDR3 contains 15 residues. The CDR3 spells CASSLVAGSNQPQHF. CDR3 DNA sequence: TGTGCCAGCAGCTTAGTAGCGGGTTCCAATCAGCCCCAGCATTTT.

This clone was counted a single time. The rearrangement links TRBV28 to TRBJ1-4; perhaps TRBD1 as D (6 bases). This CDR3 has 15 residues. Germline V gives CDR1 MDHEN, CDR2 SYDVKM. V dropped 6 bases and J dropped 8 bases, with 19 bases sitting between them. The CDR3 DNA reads TGTGCCAGCAGCGGAACAGGGCCTAGAGTAGAAAAACTGTTTTTT. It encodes CASSGTGPRVEKLFF.

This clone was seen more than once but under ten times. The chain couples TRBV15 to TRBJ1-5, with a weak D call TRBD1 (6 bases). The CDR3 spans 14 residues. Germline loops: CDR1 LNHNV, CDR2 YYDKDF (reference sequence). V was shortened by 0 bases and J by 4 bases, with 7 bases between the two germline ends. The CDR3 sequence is CATSRDDRNQPQHF. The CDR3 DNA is TGTGCCACCAGCAGAGATGACAGGAATCAGCCCCAGCATTTT.

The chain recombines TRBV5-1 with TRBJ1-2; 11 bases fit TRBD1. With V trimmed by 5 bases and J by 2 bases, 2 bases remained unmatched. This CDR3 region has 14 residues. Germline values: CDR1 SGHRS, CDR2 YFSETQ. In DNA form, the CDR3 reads TGCGCCAGCAGGGGACAGGGGGAGAACTATGGCTACACCTTC. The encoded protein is CASRGQGENYGYTF.

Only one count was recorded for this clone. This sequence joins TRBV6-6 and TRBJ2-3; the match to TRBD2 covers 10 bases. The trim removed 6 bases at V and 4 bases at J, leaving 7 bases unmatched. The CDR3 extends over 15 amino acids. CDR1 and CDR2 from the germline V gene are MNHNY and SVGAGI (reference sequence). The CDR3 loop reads CASSLHSGGSDTQYF. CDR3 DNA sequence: TGTGCCAGCAGCTTACATAGCGGGGGGTCAGATACGCAGTATTTT.

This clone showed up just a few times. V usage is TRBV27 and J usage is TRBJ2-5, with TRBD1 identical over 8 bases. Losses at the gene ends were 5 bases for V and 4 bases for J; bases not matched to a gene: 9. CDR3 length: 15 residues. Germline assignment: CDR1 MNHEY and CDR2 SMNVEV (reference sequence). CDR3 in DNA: TGTGCCAGCAGTATTGATACAGGGGGGCGAGAGACCCAGTACTTC. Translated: CASSIDTGGRETQYF.